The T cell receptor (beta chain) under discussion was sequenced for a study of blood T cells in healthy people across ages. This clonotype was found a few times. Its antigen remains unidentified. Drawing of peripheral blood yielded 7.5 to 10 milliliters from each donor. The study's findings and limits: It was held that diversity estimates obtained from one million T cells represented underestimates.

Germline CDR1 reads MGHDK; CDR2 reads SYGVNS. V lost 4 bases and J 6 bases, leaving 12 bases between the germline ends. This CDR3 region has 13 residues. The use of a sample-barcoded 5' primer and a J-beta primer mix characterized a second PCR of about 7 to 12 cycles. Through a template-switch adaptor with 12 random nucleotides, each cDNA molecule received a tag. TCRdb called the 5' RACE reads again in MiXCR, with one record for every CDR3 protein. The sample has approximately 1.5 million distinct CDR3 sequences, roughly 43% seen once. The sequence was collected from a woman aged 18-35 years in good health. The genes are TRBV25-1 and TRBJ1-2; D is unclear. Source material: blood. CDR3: CASSGIGGDGYTF. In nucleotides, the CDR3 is TGTGCCAGCAGTGGGATAGGTGGGGATGGCTACACCTTC.